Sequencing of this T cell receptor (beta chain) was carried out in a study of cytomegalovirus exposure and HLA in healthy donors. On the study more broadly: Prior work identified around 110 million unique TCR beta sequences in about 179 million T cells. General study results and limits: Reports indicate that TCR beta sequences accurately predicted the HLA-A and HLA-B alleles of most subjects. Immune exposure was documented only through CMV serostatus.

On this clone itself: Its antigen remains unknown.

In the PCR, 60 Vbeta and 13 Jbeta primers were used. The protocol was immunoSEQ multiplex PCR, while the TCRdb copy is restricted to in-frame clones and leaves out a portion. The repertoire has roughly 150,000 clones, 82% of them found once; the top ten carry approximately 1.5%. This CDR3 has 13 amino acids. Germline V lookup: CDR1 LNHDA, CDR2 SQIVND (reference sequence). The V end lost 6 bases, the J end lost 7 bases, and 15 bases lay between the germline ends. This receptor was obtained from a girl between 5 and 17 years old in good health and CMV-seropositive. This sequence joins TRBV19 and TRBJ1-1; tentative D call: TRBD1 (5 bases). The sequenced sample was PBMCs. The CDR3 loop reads CASSARERVEAFF. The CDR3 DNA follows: TGTGCCAGTAGCGCCAGGGAGCGGGTTGAAGCTTTCTTT.